Following are 28 T cell receptor beta chains from one sample sequenced in a study of CDR3 diversity in severe acne. TCRdb fed the PCR reads into MiXCR, producing one record per CDR3 protein. The sample shows around 94,000 distinct CDR3 sequences, under 60% of them seen only once. The sample taken for sequencing was blood. The receptors shown here come from a male donor with acne.

About this clonotype itself: A much larger clone differs from this one at a single base, so this may be a read error. The chain recombines TRBV7-9 with TRBJ2-7; D possibly matches TRBD1 or TRBD2 (5 bases each). The CDR3 is made up of 13 amino acids. The germline V and J ends were trimmed by 4 bases and 1 base, with 8 bases remaining between them. Germline V CDR1 and CDR2: SEHNR, FQNEAQ (reference sequence). The CDR3 is CASSWDASYEQYF. The CDR3 coding sequence is TGTGCCAGCAGCTGGGACGCTTCCTACGAGCAGTACTTC.

This clonotype was seen many times. This rearrangement joins TRBV6-5 to TRBJ2-7; 12 nucleotides match TRBD1. Trimming at V came to 6 bases and at J to 3 bases, leaving 9 bases not matched to a gene. The CDR3 has 16 amino acids. Per germline, CDR1 MNHEY and CDR2 SVGAGI. CDR3 sequence: CASSGSGTGGLYEQYF. In DNA, the CDR3 is TGTGCCAGCAGCGGCTCCGGGACAGGGGGCCTCTACGAGCAGTACTTC.

There are a few counts of this clonotype. This chain connects TRBV20-1 to TRBJ2-7, with 11 bases matching TRBD2. Germline V gives CDR1 DFQATT, CDR2 SNEGSKA (reference sequence). The CDR3 is made up of 15 amino acids. The junction had 4 bases not matched to a gene; V was cut back by 0 bases and J by 3 bases. CDR3 bases: TGCAGTGCTAGAGACGGGACTAGCGGACACTACGAGCAGTACTTC. Amino acids: CSARDGTSGHYEQYF.

This clonotype appeared many times. This chain uses TRBV7-3 with TRBJ2-1, with no clear D. Trimming removed 2 bases from V and 4 bases from J, with 12 bases in between. The CDR3 spans 15 residues. Germline V gene lookup returns CDR1 SGHTA and CDR2 FQGTGA. The CDR3 region is CASSLEAAPYNEQFF. The CDR3 DNA follows: TGTGCCAGCAGCTTAGAGGCCGCCCCATACAATGAGCAGTTCTTC.

The chain couples TRBV5-1 to TRBJ2-7; 10 bases are shared with TRBD2. The V and J ends lost 1 base and 0 bases, in that order; junction bases with no gene match: 1. The CDR3 has 15 amino acids. Germline assignment: CDR1 SGHRS and CDR2 YFSETQ. CDR3 coding DNA: TGCGCCAGCAGCTTGTCTAGCGGGAGCTCCTACGAGCAGTACTTC. Encoded protein: CASSLSSGSSYEQYF.

V gene TRBV20-1 combines with J gene TRBJ2-7; 8 nucleotides line up with TRBD1. The CDR3 covers 13 residues. With 6 bases clipped from V and 1 base from J, the junction kept 5 bases outside the gene matches. Germline V lookup: CDR1 DFQATT, CDR2 SNEGSKA (reference sequence). DNA for the CDR3: TGCAGTGCAGTGGGACAGGCTTCCTACGAGCAGTACTTC. Its translation: CSAVGQASYEQYF.

The genes are TRBV12-3 or TRBV12-4 and TRBJ1-2, with 7 bases lining up with TRBD1. This CDR3 has 12 residues. The V segment lost 6 bases and the J segment 8 bases; nucleotides outside the gene matches: 6. The CDR3 DNA sequence: TGTGCCAGCAGGCCAGGGGGGGGGGGCTACACCTTC. This codes for CASRPGGGGYTF.

This clonotype showed up just a few times. This sequence joins TRBV10-3 and TRBJ2-2; 8 bases are shared with TRBD1. The junction had 3 bases not matched to a gene; V was cut back by 4 bases and J by 11 bases. The length of the CDR3 is 12 residues. Germline loops: CDR1 ENHRY, CDR2 SYGVKD. The CDR3 protein is CAISVGQGELFF. DNA for the CDR3: TGTGCCATCAGTGTCGGACAGGGTGAGCTGTTTTTT.

The sample holds one count of this clonotype. The conserved final phenylalanine or tryptophan is absent from the CDR3, which likely points to a read error. The chain recombines TRBV14 with TRBJ2-7; 10 bases are a match to TRBD1. The CDR3 length is 14 residues. The ends lost 3 bases at V and 5 bases at J; junction bases unmatched: 4. From germline, CDR1 is SGHDN and CDR2 FVKESK. In DNA form, the CDR3 reads TGTGCCAGCAGCCAGGGACAGGGGAAGAACGAGCAGTACTCC. Amino acids: CASSQGQGKNEQYS.

The rearrangement uses TRBV25-1 and TRBJ2-7; the match to TRBD2 covers 7 bases. The V and J ends lost 10 bases and 6 bases, in that order; junction bases with no gene match: 12. The CDR3 length is 13 residues. The germline V gene has CDR1 MGHDK and CDR2 SYGVNS. CDR3 bases: TGTGCCACCACGGGGGGAGGGAAGGTCGAGCAGTACTTC. This encodes CATTGGGKVEQYF.

About this clonotype itself: The junction departs from germline at one end; a sequencing error may be responsible. The gene calls are TRBV10-3 and TRBJ2-5, with D possibly matching TRBD2 (6 bases). Germline CDR1 ENHRY, CDR2 SYGVKD. CDR3 size: 11 residues. CDR3 sequence: CASSYGGTQYF. In DNA form, the CDR3 reads TGTGCCAGCAGTTACGGGGGGACCCAGTACTTC.

This rearrangement joins TRBV4-1 to TRBJ1-6; the match to TRBD1 covers 8 bases. There are 15 residues in the CDR3. V was clipped by 3 bases and J by 7 bases; unmatched bases: 5. Germline lookup yields CDR1 MGHRA and CDR2 YSYEKL. The chain's CDR3 is CASSQSTGVNSPLHF. CDR3 bases: TGCGCCAGCAGCCAGTCGACAGGGGTCAATTCACCCCTCCACTTT.

The table lists this clonotype with a count of one. One end of the junction is discordant with germline, which a read error may explain. V is TRBV7-7 and J is TRBJ2-1, with TRBD1 as a possible D gene (6 bases). The CDR3 is made up of 13 amino acids. Germline assignment: CDR1 SSHAT and CDR2 FNYEAQ (reference sequence). CDR3 amino acids: CASSSGQPNEQFF. The CDR3 bases are TGTGCTAGCAGCTCCGGACAGCCCAATGAGCAGTTCTTC.

As concerns this clonotype: A much larger clone lies one base from this, so it may be a read error. The genes are TRBV7-9 and TRBJ2-5, with D tentatively TRBD2 (5 bases). In germline, CDR1 is SEHNR, CDR2 FQNEAQ (reference sequence). The CDR3 has 18 residues. The CDR3 DNA follows: TGTGCCGGCAGCTTGGTACTAGTTTCGCGGTGGTTAAAAGAGACCCAGTACTTC. Amino acid sequence: CAGSLVLVSRWLKETQYF.

The V gene is TRBV12-3 or TRBV12-4, the J gene TRBJ2-1; 11 positions agree with TRBD2. Trimming at V came to 5 bases and at J to 0 bases, leaving 3 bases not matched to a gene. The CDR3 length is 16 residues. Here the CDR3 DNA reads TGTGCCAGCAGTCCGCTAGCGGGAGGCTCCTACAATGAGCAGTTCTTC. Protein: CASSPLAGGSYNEQFF.

As regards this clonotype: Possible read error: a much larger clone is one base away. V and J are TRBV5-5 and TRBJ2-7, with 16 bases matching TRBD2. Germline loops: CDR1 SGHKS, CDR2 YYEKEE (reference sequence). V was pared by 1 base and J by 3 bases, with 19 bases of the junction left unmatched. The length of the CDR3 is 22 residues. The CDR3 sequence: CASSLSSRFGTSGRAFHYEQYF. For the CDR3, the DNA is TGTGCCAGCAGCTTGTCGTCGCGCTTTGGGACTAGCGGGAGGGCCTTCCACTACGAGCAGTACTTC. The full variable domain, rest sourced from reference TRBV5-5 and TRBJ2-7, is DAGVTQSPTHLIKTRGQQVTLRCSPISGHKSVSWYQQVLGQGPQFIFQYYEKEERGRGNFPDRFSARQFPNYSSELNVNALLLGDSALYLCASSLSSRFGTSGRAFHYEQYFGPGTRLTVT.

This clonotype was observed a few times. The chain has TRBV20-1 and TRBJ1-3; no reliable D call. Germline CDR1 reads DFQATT; CDR2 reads SNEGSKA (reference sequence). Trimming shortened V by 0 bases and J by 6 bases, and 15 bases separated the two germline ends. This CDR3 has 15 residues. The CDR3 loop is CSARDLVSRENTIYF. The DNA for the CDR3 is TGCAGTGCTAGAGATCTAGTCTCGAGGGAAAACACCATATATTTT.

This clonotype was detected only a few times. This chain links TRBV4-2 with TRBJ1-5, with D hard to call. Germline values: CDR1 LGHNA, CDR2 YNFKEQ. Trimming removed 1 base from V and 6 bases from J, with 13 bases in between. The CDR3 consists of 15 residues. CDR3 sequence (DNA): TGTGCCAGCAGCCAAGGGGCGGTTTCCGGTCAGCCCCAGCATTTT. Encoded protein: CASSQGAVSGQPQHF.

As for this clonotype: A much larger clone sits a single nucleotide away, making a read error possible. J is TRBJ1-6 and V is TRBV9; weak D call: TRBD1 (6 bases). Germline V lookup: CDR1 SGDLS, CDR2 YYNGEE. This CDR3 spans 16 amino acids. In DNA form, the CDR3 reads TGTGCCAGCAGCGTGAGGGGGGGGGGCAATAATTCACCCCCCCACTTT. It translates to CASSVRGGGNNSPPHF.

This clonotype was recorded many times. The genes are TRBV12-3 or TRBV12-4 and TRBJ1-3; D is possibly TRBD1 (5 bases). Trimming left V 5 bases short and J 7 bases short, with 15 bases between. The CDR3 is 14 residues long. The CDR3 DNA is TGTGCCAGCAGTCTTGACAGTACAGCGAACACCATATATTTT. It is translated as CASSLDSTANTIYF.

This clonotype is categorized as medium-sized (0.01 to 0.1%). This CDR3 reads CSPLQGNEQYF. CDR3 DNA sequence: TGCAGTCCGTTACAGGGGAACGAGCAGTACTTC. V and J are TRBV20-1 and TRBJ2-7; 7 positions match TRBD1. CDR1 is DFQATT and CDR2 is SNEGSKA in the germline V gene (reference sequence). The trim removed 8 bases at V and 5 bases at J, leaving 6 bases unmatched. The CDR3 covers 11 residues.

This chain links TRBV20-1 with TRBJ2-7; D is uncertain. Between the trimmed V and J ends, which lost 2 bases and 6 bases, there was a span of 8 bases. The germline gives CDR1 DFQATT, CDR2 SNEGSKA (reference sequence). The CDR3 sequence is 11 residues long. CDR3 DNA: TGCAGTGCTAGAACCGGGTTCGAGCAGTACTTC. Protein sequence: CSARTGFEQYF.

Many counts were recorded for this clonotype. V usage is TRBV12-3 or TRBV12-4 and J usage is TRBJ2-3, with D tentatively TRBD2 (6 bases). Trimming removed 1 base from V and 0 bases from J, with 8 bases in between. The CDR3 totals 15 residues. CDR3 region: CASSLGGISTDTQYF. The CDR3, as DNA: TGTGCCAGCAGTTTAGGCGGGATAAGCACAGATACGCAGTATTTT.

Comments on this clonotype: At one end the junction does not follow the germline gene, possibly because of a read error. The DNA of the CDR3 is TGTGCCAGCAGTTACAGGACCTACGAGCAGTACTTC. Its protein is CASSYRTYEQYF. This sequence joins TRBV24-1 and TRBJ2-7; a possible D gene is TRBD1 (5 bases). This CDR3 comprises 12 residues. Per the germline V gene, CDR1 is KGHDR and CDR2 is SFDVKD.

This clonotype was found many times. In DNA form, the CDR3 reads TGTGCCACCAGGCGTGCGGGGGGACTGGCGAACAATGAGCAGTTCTTC. Encoded protein: CATRRAGGLANNEQFF. The chain combines TRBV28 with TRBJ2-1; the match to TRBD2 covers 8 bases. The germline gives CDR1 MDHEN, CDR2 SYDVKM. The CDR3 has 16 residues. Trimming removed 10 bases from V and 5 bases from J; junction bases left unmatched: 16.

This clonotype showed up just a few times. The CDR3 DNA reads TGTGCCAGCAGTTTTGGGGCCGGCTCCTACGAGCAGTACGTC. Its protein product is CASSFGAGSYEQYV. The rearrangement uses TRBV27 and TRBJ2-7; maybe TRBD1 (5 bases). This CDR3 region has 14 residues. Germline CDR1 is MNHEY and CDR2 is SMNVEV (reference sequence). Trimming took 3 bases from V and 0 from J, leaving 9 bases between them.

The chain uses TRBV7-6 and TRBJ2-5; TRBD1 agrees at 7 bases. Per germline, CDR1 SGHVS and CDR2 FNYEAQ. The CDR3 loop spans 12 amino acids. The trim removed 7 bases at V and 3 bases at J, leaving 2 bases unmatched. The CDR3 nucleotides read TGTGCCAGCAACGGACAGGAAGAGACCCAGTACTTC. It specifies CASNGQEETQYF.

This clonotype showed up many times. V is TRBV9 and J is TRBJ2-5, with D unclear. This CDR3 comprises 12 residues. Per the germline V gene, CDR1 is SGDLS and CDR2 is YYNGEE. V was pared by 0 bases and J by 5 bases, with 5 bases between. CDR3: CASSVGSETQYF. CDR3 sequence (DNA): TGTGCCAGCAGCGTAGGCTCGGAGACCCAGTACTTC. Full variable domain (rest looked up from reference TRBV9 and TRBJ2-5): DSGVTQTPKHLITATGQRVTLRCSPRSGDLSVYWYQQSLDQGLQFLIQYYNGEERAKGNILERFSAQQFPDLHSELNLSSLELGDSALYFCASSVGSETQYFGPGTRLLVL.